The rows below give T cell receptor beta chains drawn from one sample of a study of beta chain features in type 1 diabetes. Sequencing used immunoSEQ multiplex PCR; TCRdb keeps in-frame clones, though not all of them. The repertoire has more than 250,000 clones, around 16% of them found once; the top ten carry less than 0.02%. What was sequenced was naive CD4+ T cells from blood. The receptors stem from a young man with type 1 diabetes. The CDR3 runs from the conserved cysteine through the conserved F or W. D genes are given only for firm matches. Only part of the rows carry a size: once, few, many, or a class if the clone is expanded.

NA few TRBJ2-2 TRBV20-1 TGCAGTGGGCGGGGATCCGGGGAGCTGTTTTTT CSGRGSGELFF
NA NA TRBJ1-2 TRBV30 TGTGCCTGGAGTTTCCGGACACCCCTCTCGCACTATGGCTACACCTTC CAWSFRTPLSHYGYTF
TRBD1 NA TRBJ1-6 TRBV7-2 TGTGCCAGCAGCCCTAACAGGGGATCGTCACCCCTCCACTTT CASSPNRGSSPLHF
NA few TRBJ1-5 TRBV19 TGTGCCAGTAGTATCTGGGACACCAATCAGCCCCAGCATTTT CASSIWDTNQPQHF
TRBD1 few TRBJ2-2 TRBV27 TGTGCCAGCAGTTGGTTCGGACAGGATCCGAACACCGGGGAGCTGTTTTTT CASSWFGQDPNTGELFF
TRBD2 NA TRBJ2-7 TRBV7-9 TGTGCCAGCAGCTTAGCAGCGGGGGTTAACTACGAGCAGTACTTC CASSLAAGVNYEQYF
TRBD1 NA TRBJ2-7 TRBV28 TGTGCCAGTGCAGGGGGCCTGTCCTACGAGCAGTACTTC CASAGGLSYEQYF
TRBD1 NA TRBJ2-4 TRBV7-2 TGTGCCAGCAGCGCCCGGGACAGGGGGAACATTCAGTACTTC CASSARDRGNIQYF
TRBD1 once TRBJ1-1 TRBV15 TGTGCCACCAGCAGGATAAGACAGGGGGACACTGAAGCTTTCTTT CATSRIRQGDTEAFF
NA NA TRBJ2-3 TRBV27 TGTGCCAGCAGCCCAGCGGCGCGGCGGGGCGGGCAAGATACGCAGTATTTT CASSPAARRGGQDTQYF
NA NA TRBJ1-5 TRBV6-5 TGTGCCAGCAGTTACAGGGGAACTGGGCATTTT CASSYRGTGHF
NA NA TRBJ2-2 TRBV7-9 TGTGCCAGCAGCCACCCAGGTTATGAGGGAAGCACCGGGGAGCTGTTTTTT CASSHPGYEGSTGELFF
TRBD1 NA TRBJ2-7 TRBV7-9 TGTGCCAGCAGTCGCCCGAACCCGGACAGGGGGCTCTACGAGCAGTACTTC CASSRPNPDRGLYEQYF
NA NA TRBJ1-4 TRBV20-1 TGCAGTGCTCGTAGAGAAAAACTGTTTTTT CSARREKLFF
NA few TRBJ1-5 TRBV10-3 TGTGCCATCAGTGATCAGAATAGCAATCAGCCCCAGCATTTT CAISDQNSNQPQHF
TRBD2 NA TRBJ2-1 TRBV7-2 TGTGCCAGCAGCCGCCGACTAGCCGGTGAGCAGTTCTTC CASSRRLAGEQFF
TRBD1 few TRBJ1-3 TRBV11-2 TGTGCCAGCAGCTTAGCGGGACAGTTCTCTGGAAACACCATATATTTT CASSLAGQFSGNTIYF
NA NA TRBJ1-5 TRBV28 TGTGCCAGCAGTTTAGGGCTAAGTGGGGGGTATAGCAATCAGCCCCAGCATTTT CASSLGLSGGYSNQPQHF
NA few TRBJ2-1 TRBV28 TGTGCCAGCAGTACAGGGTGGGATGAGCAGTTCTTC CASSTGWDEQFF
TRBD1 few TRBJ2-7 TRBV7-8 TGTGCCAGCAGCCAACGACAGGGGTCCTACGAGCAGTACTTC CASSQRQGSYEQYF
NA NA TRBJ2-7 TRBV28 TGTGCCAGCAGTTTCAGCAGGGCCTACGAGCAGTACTTC CASSFSRAYEQYF
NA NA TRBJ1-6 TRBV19 TGTGCCAGTAGTGCCCGGACAGCTAATTCACCCCTCCACTTT CASSARTANSPLHF
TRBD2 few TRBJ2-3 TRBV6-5 TGTGCCAGCAGTTCAGTAGCGGGGGCGGGGACAGATACGCAGTATTTT CASSSVAGAGTDTQYF
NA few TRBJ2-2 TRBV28 TGTGCCAGCAGCCTAGGCCCCCTGAACGGTTTTCGTCCCGGGGAGCTGTTTTTT CASSLGPLNGFRPGELFF
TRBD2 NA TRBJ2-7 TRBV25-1 TGTGCCAGCAGTGTGGGCGGGAGTACCCACGAGCAGTACTTC CASSVGGSTHEQYF
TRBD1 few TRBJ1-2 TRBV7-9 TGTGCCAGCAGCTCAGGGGGCGATGGCTACACCTTC CASSSGGDGYTF
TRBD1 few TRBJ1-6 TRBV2 TGTGCCAGCAACCGACAGGGATCTTATTCACCCCTCCACTTT CASNRQGSYSPLHF
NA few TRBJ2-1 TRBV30 TGTGCCTGGGACAGGAAGAACAATGAGCAGTTCTTC CAWDRKNNEQFF
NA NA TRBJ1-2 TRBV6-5 TGTGCCAGCACCCAGATGTCGGCAGGTCGGGGCTACACCTTC CASTQMSAGRGYTF
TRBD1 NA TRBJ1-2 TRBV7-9 TGTGCCAGCAGCTTCTGGGACAGAGTCAACTATGGCTACACCTTC CASSFWDRVNYGYTF
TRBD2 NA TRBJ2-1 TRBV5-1 TGCGCCAGCAGCTTGTTTAGCGGGTATAACAATGAGCAGTTCTTC CASSLFSGYNNEQFF
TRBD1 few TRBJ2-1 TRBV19 TGTGCCAGTAGTAAGGCCCCCGGACAGGGGGCTTATGAGCAGTTCTTC CASSKAPGQGAYEQFF
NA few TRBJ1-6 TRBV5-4 TGTGCCAGCAGCTTGGGGCAGATCAATTCACCCCTCCACTTT CASSLGQINSPLHF